Listed below are T cell receptor beta chains from one sample, sequenced in a study of beta chain features in type 1 diabetes. The assay was immunoSEQ multiplex PCR, and TCRdb's table has in-frame clones only and misses some. The table includes about 260,000 clones, about a fifth detected once. The material sequenced was naive CD4+ T cells from blood. The origin of the receptors is a woman in her forties with type 1 diabetes. Each CDR3 is given with its conserved first and last residue. The order of the fields is D gene, V gene, J gene, clone size, CDR3 protein, CDR3 DNA. The D gene is left open where the match is weak. The size entry is marked missing in some rows and otherwise reads once, few, many or a size class.

>TRBD2|TRBV9|TRBJ2-5|few
CASSAGLVRETQYF
TGTGCCAGCAGCGCCGGACTAGTGAGAGAGACCCAGTACTTC
>-|TRBV9|TRBJ2-1|-
CASSVGVLVSDEQFF
TGTGCCAGCAGCGTAGGTGTATTAGTTTCGGATGAGCAGTTCTTC
>-|TRBV9|TRBJ2-1|-
CASSPTSGWSYNEQFF
TGTGCCAGCAGCCCCACAAGCGGGTGGTCCTACAATGAGCAGTTCTTC
>-|TRBV9|TRBJ2-7|-
CASSVEPGLSGEQYF
TGTGCCAGCAGCGTAGAGCCGGGATTAAGTGGCGAGCAGTACTTC
>-|TRBV6-5|TRBJ2-5|-
CASSYSAGTQETQYF
TGTGCCAGCAGTTACTCAGCGGGCACCCAAGAGACCCAGTACTTC
>-|TRBV30|TRBJ2-3|few
CAWSTRTDTQYF
TGTGCCTGGAGTACTAGGACAGATACGCAGTATTTT
>TRBD1|TRBV7-9|TRBJ2-2|few
CASSPGQGDTGELFF
TGTGCCAGCAGCCCGGGACAGGGTGACACCGGGGAGCTGTTTTTT
>-|TRBV29-1|TRBJ2-1|few
CSGGQSNYNEQFF
TGCAGCGGCGGACAGTCCAACTACAATGAGCAGTTCTTC
>TRBD1|TRBV9|TRBJ1-1|few
CASSPRTGTEAFF
TGTGCCAGCAGCCCTAGGACAGGGACTGAAGCTTTCTTT
>-|TRBV5-1|TRBJ2-5|few
CASSMKGQETQYF
TGCGCCAGCAGCATGAAGGGGCAAGAGACCCAGTACTTC
>-|TRBV20-1|TRBJ2-1|few
CSAPTADEQFF
TGCAGTGCTCCTACAGCGGATGAGCAGTTCTTC
>-|TRBV7-2|TRBJ1-1|-
CASSPEAQAFF
TGTGCCAGCAGCCCCGAAGCTCAAGCTTTCTTT
>-|TRBV21-1|TRBJ1-4|-
CASSKERQNEKLFF
TGTGCCAGCAGCAAAGAGCGACAGAATGAAAAACTGTTTTTT
>TRBD2|TRBV19|TRBJ2-1|-
CASRGTSGIFEQFF
TGTGCCAGTCGCGGGACTAGCGGGATATTCGAGCAGTTCTTC
>TRBD2|TRBV5-4|TRBJ2-1|few
CASSGLAGTYNEQFF
TGTGCCAGTTCTGGACTAGCCGGAACCTACAATGAGCAGTTCTTC
>-|TRBV4-3|TRBJ1-2|few
CASSQTWDKGVYGYTF
TGCGCCAGCAGCCAAACCTGGGACAAGGGGGTCTATGGCTACACCTTC
>TRBD2|TRBV29-1|TRBJ2-4|-
CSAAGTSGGSDIQYF
TGCAGCGCAGCCGGTACTAGCGGGGGGTCGGACATTCAGTACTTC
>-|TRBV5-4|TRBJ1-1|-
CASSLGGVNTEAFF
TGTGCCAGCAGCCTAGGAGGTGTGAACACTGAAGCTTTCTTT
>-|TRBV19|TRBJ2-1|few
CASSSISSSYNEQFF
TGTGCCAGTAGTAGCATCTCCAGCTCCTACAATGAGCAGTTCTTC
>TRBD1|TRBV10-3|TRBJ1-6|-
CAISESTGTESPLHF
TGTGCCATCAGTGAGTCGACAGGGACGGAATCACCCCTCCACTTT
>-|TRBV19|TRBJ2-5|few
CASSSLSGLAETQYF
TGTGCCAGTAGTAGTCTTTCGGGACTCGCCGAGACCCAGTACTTC
>-|TRBV6-5|TRBJ2-5|few
CASSYSRLRETQYF
TGTGCCAGCAGTTACTCGAGGCTCCGAGAGACCCAGTACTTC
>TRBD2|TRBV9|TRBJ2-1|-
CASSLGLAGGSYNEQFF
TGTGCCAGCAGCCTTGGACTAGCGGGAGGGTCCTACAATGAGCAGTTCTTC
>TRBD2|TRBV7-2|TRBJ2-5|few
CASSFLAGGETQYF
TGTGCCAGCAGCTTCTTAGCGGGAGGCGAGACCCAGTACTTC
>TRBD2|TRBV7-2|TRBJ2-3|few
CASSLRSEGSGMKDTQYF
TGTGCCAGCAGCTTAAGAAGTGAAGGAAGCGGGATGAAAGATACGCAGTATTTT
>-|TRBV16|TRBJ2-7|-
CASSQSGYEQYF
TGTGCCAGCAGCCAATCCGGGTACGAGCAGTACTTC
>-|TRBV6-6|TRBJ1-2|-
CASRPDGGGGYTF
TGTGCCAGCAGGCCAGACGGGGGAGGTGGCTACACCTTC
>-|TRBV29-1|TRBJ2-5|-
CSVAGLIQETQYF
TGCAGCGTGGCAGGACTAATTCAAGAGACCCAGTACTTC
>TRBD2|TRBV15|TRBJ2-3|-
CATSLAGALADTQYF
TGTGCCACCAGCCTAGCGGGGGCCCTCGCAGATACGCAGTATTTT
>-|TRBV6-5|TRBJ1-1|-
CASSYSLMNTEAFF
TGTGCCAGCAGTTACAGCCTCATGAACACTGAAGCTTTCTTT
>-|TRBV10-3|TRBJ2-2|-
CAISEGRGLVELFF
TGTGCCATCAGTGAGGGCAGGGGATTAGTGGAGCTGTTTTTT
>-|TRBV7-8|TRBJ2-2|once
CASSLVTSPGLFF
TGTGCCAGCAGCTTAGTCACATCTCCAGGGCTGTTTTTT
>TRBD1|TRBV5-1|TRBJ1-5|-
CASPPDRGLNQPQHF
TGCGCCAGCCCACCGGACAGGGGGCTGAATCAGCCCCAGCATTTT
>TRBD1|TRBV2|TRBJ1-1|few
CARKGQGTEAFF
TGTGCCAGAAAGGGACAGGGCACTGAAGCTTTCTTT
>-|TRBV30|TRBJ2-7|-
CAWGSYEQYF
TGTGCCTGGGGGAGCTACGAGCAGTACTTC
>-|TRBV12-5|TRBJ2-7|-
CASGPDRGEQYF
TGTGCTAGTGGTCCGGACAGAGGCGAGCAGTACTTC
>TRBD2|TRBV9|TRBJ2-1|-
CASSASGGSYNEQFF
TGTGCCAGCAGCGCAAGCGGGGGTTCCTACAATGAGCAGTTCTTC
>TRBD2|TRBV28|TRBJ2-3|-
CASGTRGGRATDTQYF
TGTGCCAGCGGGACCCGTGGCGGGAGGGCCACAGATACGCAGTATTTT
>-|TRBV7-2|TRBJ1-4|-
CASSLVGDEKLFF
TGTGCCAGCAGCTTAGTCGGAGATGAAAAACTGTTTTTT
>-|TRBV4-3|TRBJ2-3|few
CASSQEGATGTQYF
TGCGCCAGCAGCCAAGAGGGCGCCACAGGGACGCAGTATTTT